A selection of T cell receptor beta chains follows, all from one sample in a study of CD8 T cell repertoires and HIV-1 epitope variants. Profiling relied on immunoSEQ multiplex PCR, and the TCRdb table lists in-frame clones only, not all of them. The sample has 95,000 or so clones; 74% are singletons. Source material: uncultured baseline CD8+ T cells from peripheral blood mononuclear cells (PBMCs). All receptors come from a male donor with HIV. CDR3s include the opening cysteine and the closing phenylalanine or tryptophan. The order of the fields is J gene, V gene, D gene, clone size, CDR3 DNA, CDR3 protein. A D gene is named only where the DNA matches it firmly. Part of the rows lack a size; the others show once, few, many or a class for expanded clones.

TRBJ2-7 | TRBV15 | TRBD1 | . | TGTGCCACCAGCAGAGAAGCTCCGGGACAGGGGGCTGACGAGCAGTACTTC | CATSREAPGQGADEQYF
TRBJ2-6 | TRBV16 | . | . | TGTGCCAGCAGCCAAGAGTCCCCAGGGGCGAGGGGGGCCAACGTCCTGACTTTC | CASSQESPGARGANVLTF
TRBJ1-1 | TRBV13 | TRBD1 | . | TGTGCCAGCAGCTCGCCGACAGGGGGATACACTGAAGCTTTCTTT | CASSSPTGGYTEAFF
TRBJ1-2 | TRBV28 | . | once | TGTGCCAGCAGCCGGCGGGGGGGCTACACCTTC | CASSRRGGYTF
TRBJ2-3 | TRBV12-5 | TRBD2 | . | TGTGCTAGTGGTTTACCTAGCGGGGGGATGGAAGATACGCAGTATTTT | CASGLPSGGMEDTQYF
TRBJ2-2 | TRBV7-3 | . | . | TGTGCCAGCAGCTCAAACGGTGGGGGGAACACCGGGGAGCTGTTTTTT | CASSSNGGGNTGELFF
TRBJ2-2 | TRBV10-1 | . | . | TGCGCCAGCAGTGAGTCACCTAGCGCGGGGGCCCTCACCGGGGAGCTGTTTTTT | CASSESPSAGALTGELFF
TRBJ2-1 | TRBV29-1 | . | . | TGCAGCTTAGAAGGAACCGGCAATTACAATGAGCAGTTCTTC | CSLEGTGNYNEQFF
TRBJ1-3 | TRBV5-1 | . | . | TGCGCCAGCAGCTTGGGTATTTCTGACAGGCAAGGAAACACCATATATTTT | CASSLGISDRQGNTIYF
TRBJ2-5 | TRBV7-6 | TRBD2 | . | TGTGCCAGCAGCATTCCCGGGACTAGCGGGGGCCTTCAAGAGACCCAGTACTTC | CASSIPGTSGGLQETQYF
TRBJ1-1 | TRBV6-5 | . | . | TGTGCCAGCAGCCCCTTGGGTAGGGCGGGTACTGAAGCTTTCTTT | CASSPLGRAGTEAFF
TRBJ2-7 | TRBV14 | TRBD1 | . | TGTGCCAGCAGCCATAATTGGGGACAGACCTACGAGCAGTACTTC | CASSHNWGQTYEQYF
TRBJ2-5 | TRBV6-5 | . | . | TGTGCCAGCAGTTCCGACCGGGTCCCTATTTCGGAGACCCAGTACTTC | CASSSDRVPISETQYF
TRBJ2-3 | TRBV6-8 | TRBD2 | . | TGTGCCACGGGGGTCGGGGACAGGGGGCAGTTAGGACTAGCGGGGGGTACGCAGTATTTT | CATGVGDRGQLGLAGGTQYF
TRBJ2-3 | TRBV19 | . | . | TGTGCCAGTAGTATTTGGGGCAGGGAAGGTACGCAGTATTTT | CASSIWGREGTQYF
TRBJ1-1 | TRBV5-4 | . | few | TGTGCCAGCAGCCCAAGGGGGGGCAGAATGAACACTGAAGCTTTCTTT | CASSPRGGRMNTEAFF
TRBJ1-2 | TRBV5-4 | TRBD1 | few | TGTGCCAGCAGCCTAGGGGACAGCGGGAGGGGTGGCTACACCTTC | CASSLGDSGRGGYTF
TRBJ2-1 | TRBV2 | . | few | TGTGCCAGCAGTGATATAGACTACTACAATGAGCAGTTCTTC | CASSDIDYYNEQFF
TRBJ2-7 | TRBV27 | TRBD1 | . | TGTGCCAGCAGCCCAGACCGTGACAGGGGGCAGTTATTTGAGTCCTACGAGCAGTACTTC | CASSPDRDRGQLFESYEQYF
TRBJ2-7 | TRBV11-2 | TRBD1 | once | TGTGCCAGCAGTCCTGTGGGCAGGACAGGGAACTACGAGCAGTACTTC | CASSPVGRTGNYEQYF
TRBJ2-7 | TRBV5-6 | . | . | TGTGCCAGCAGCAATGCAGGTAGGGGCCACGAGCAGTACTTC | CASSNAGRGHEQYF
TRBJ2-5 | TRBV7-9 | . | . | TGTGCCAGCCTGGAAACCACTCAAGAGACCCAGTACTTC | CASLETTQETQYF
TRBJ2-1 | TRBV27 | TRBD1 | few | TGTGCCAGCAGTTCTTGGACAGGGGGTGATGAGCAGTTCTTC | CASSSWTGGDEQFF
TRBJ2-7 | TRBV28 | . | . | TGTGCCAGCAGTCCCCCTGGGGGGTCCTACGAGCAGTACTTC | CASSPPGGSYEQYF
TRBJ2-7 | TRBV7-2 | . | . | TGTGCCAGCAGCTTAGACACGCAGACCTCCGTGTACGAGCAGTACTTC | CASSLDTQTSVYEQYF
TRBJ2-1 | TRBV5-1 | TRBD1 | . | TGCGCCAGCAGCATCACAGGGGTCGTGGTAAATGAGCAGTTCTTC | CASSITGVVVNEQFF
TRBJ2-7 | TRBV6-5 | . | . | TGTGCCAGCAGTCCCGGTAGGGGGGTAGTCTACGAGCAGTACTTC | CASSPGRGVVYEQYF
TRBJ2-3 | TRBV19 | TRBD2 | . | TGTGCCAGTAGTAGAGGGACTAGCGGGAGCACAGATACGCAGTATTTT | CASSRGTSGSTDTQYF
TRBJ2-3 | TRBV5-1 | . | . | TGCGCCAGCAGCTTGAACAGCCAGACCTCACAGTATTTT | CASSLNSQTSQYF
TRBJ2-7 | TRBV21-1 | . | . | TGTGCCAGCAGCAAACGGCACCTGATGAAGTACGAGCAGTACTTC | CASSKRHLMKYEQYF
TRBJ1-1 | TRBV5-1 | . | . | TGCGCCAGCAGCTTGGGGGGGAGCACTGAAGCTTTCTTT | CASSLGGSTEAFF
TRBJ2-7 | TRBV27 | TRBD1 | few | TGTGCCAGCAGTTTTTCGGGTAGGGGGCAATACGAGCAGTACTTC | CASSFSGRGQYEQYF
TRBJ2-7 | TRBV4-2 | . | . | TGTGCCAGCAGCCAAGGGGCAAACTTCTACGAGCAGTACTTC | CASSQGANFYEQYF